One and the same sample provided the 6 T cell receptor beta chains below, sequenced in a study of blood T cell repertoires in COVID-19. Generated by immunoSEQ multiplex PCR, the TCRdb table keeps only in-frame clones and is missing some. The sample yields roughly 300,000 clones, about 86% seen once. The sequenced material came from peripheral blood. The origin of the receptors is a woman aged 25-40 years with COVID-19, enrolled during active disease.

The chain carries TRBV5-4 and TRBJ2-7, with a tentative D call TRBD1 (5 bases). V was pared by 2 bases and J by 0 bases, with 9 bases between. The germline CDR1 and CDR2 sequences are SGHNT and YYREEE (reference sequence). The CDR3 covers 14 residues. This CDR3 is CASSFDSSSYEQYF. The CDR3 bases are TGTGCCAGCAGCTTCGACAGTAGCTCCTACGAGCAGTACTTC.

The J gene is TRBJ1-2, the V gene TRBV5-8; D ambiguous. CDR3 length equals 13 residues. The V end was cut by 2 bases, the J end by 6 bases, with 11 bases between. Germline V gene lookup returns CDR1 SGHTS and CDR2 YDEGEE. DNA for the CDR3: TGTGCCAGCAGCTTAGGAGGGCATGATGGCTACACCTTC. This encodes CASSLGGHDGYTF.

V and J are TRBV28 and TRBJ2-1, with TRBD2 matching 9 bases. The CDR3 totals 16 residues. J lost 7 bases, V lost 5 bases, and 12 bases had no gene match. Germline CDR1 is MDHEN and CDR2 is SYDVKM. CDR3 region: CASSPYGTSHFNEQFF. The CDR3 DNA reads TGTGCCAGCAGTCCATACGGGACTAGCCATTTTAATGAGCAGTTCTTC.

The chain employs TRBV19 and TRBJ2-5, with 10 bases fitting TRBD2. The V gene end was trimmed by 6 bases and the J gene end by 1 base; junction bases not matched to a gene: 5. The CDR3 is 15 residues long. Germline V CDR1 and CDR2: LNHDA, SQIVND (reference sequence). DNA of the CDR3: TGTGCCAGTAGCACAGCGGGGGGGATCCAAGAGACCCAGTACTTC. It yields the protein CASSTAGGIQETQYF.

The CDR3, as DNA: TGTGCCACCAGCAGCCGGGACAAGGGAACAGATACGCAGTATTTT. Amino acid sequence: CATSSRDKGTDTQYF. The V gene is TRBV15, the J gene TRBJ2-3; possibly TRBD1 for D (6 bases). Germline lookup yields CDR1 LNHNV and CDR2 YYDKDF (reference sequence). This CDR3 is 15 amino acids long. Trimming cost V 3 bases and J 3 bases, with 13 bases left between them.

The rearrangement uses TRBV3-1 (or the pseudogene TRBV3-2) and TRBJ1-6; a possible D gene is TRBD1 (5 bases). Germline V gene lookup returns CDR1 LGHDT and CDR2 YNNKEL (reference sequence). The length of the CDR3 is 16 residues. Deletions cut 0 bases from V and 7 bases from J, with 13 bases between. The CDR3 here is CASSQEGGALNSPLHF. The CDR3 DNA is TGTGCCAGCAGCCAAGAAGGAGGGGCCCTAAATTCACCCCTCCACTTT.